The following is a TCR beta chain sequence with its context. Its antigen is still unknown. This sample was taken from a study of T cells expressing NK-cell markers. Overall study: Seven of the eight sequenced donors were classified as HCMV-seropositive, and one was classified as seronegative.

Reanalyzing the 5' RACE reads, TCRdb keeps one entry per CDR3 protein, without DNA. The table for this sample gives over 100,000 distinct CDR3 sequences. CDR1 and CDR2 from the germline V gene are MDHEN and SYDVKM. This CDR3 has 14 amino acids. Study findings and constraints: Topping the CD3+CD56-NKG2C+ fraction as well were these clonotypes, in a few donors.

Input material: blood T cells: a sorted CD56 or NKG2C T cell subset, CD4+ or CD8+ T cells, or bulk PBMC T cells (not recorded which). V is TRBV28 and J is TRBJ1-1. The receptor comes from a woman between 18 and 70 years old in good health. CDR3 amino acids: CASTPKGWDTEAFF.